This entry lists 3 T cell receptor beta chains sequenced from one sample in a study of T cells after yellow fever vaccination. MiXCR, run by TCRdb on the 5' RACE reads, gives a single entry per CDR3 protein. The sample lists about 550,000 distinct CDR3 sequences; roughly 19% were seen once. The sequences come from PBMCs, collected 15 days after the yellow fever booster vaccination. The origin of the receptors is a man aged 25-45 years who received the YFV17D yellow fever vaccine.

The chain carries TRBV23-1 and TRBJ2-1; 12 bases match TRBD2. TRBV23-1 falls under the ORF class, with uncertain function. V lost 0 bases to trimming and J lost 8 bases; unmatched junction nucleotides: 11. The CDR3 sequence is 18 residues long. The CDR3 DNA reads TGCGCCAGCAGTCAATCGAGGACTAGCGGGAATGCAATCGATGAGCAGTTCTTC. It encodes CASSQSRTSGNAIDEQFF.

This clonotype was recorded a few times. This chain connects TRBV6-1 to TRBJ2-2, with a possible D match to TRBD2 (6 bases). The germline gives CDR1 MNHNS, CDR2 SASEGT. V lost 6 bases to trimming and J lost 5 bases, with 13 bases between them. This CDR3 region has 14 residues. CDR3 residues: CASRRGEGTGELFF. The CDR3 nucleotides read TGTGCCAGCAGGCGGGGCGAAGGGACCGGGGAGCTGTTTTTT.

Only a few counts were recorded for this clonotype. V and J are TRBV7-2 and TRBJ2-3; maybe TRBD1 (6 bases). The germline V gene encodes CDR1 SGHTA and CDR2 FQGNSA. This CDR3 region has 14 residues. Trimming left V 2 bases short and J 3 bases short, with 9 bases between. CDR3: CASSLTTGTDTQYF. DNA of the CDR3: TGTGCCAGCAGCTTAACGACAGGAACAGATACGCAGTATTTT.